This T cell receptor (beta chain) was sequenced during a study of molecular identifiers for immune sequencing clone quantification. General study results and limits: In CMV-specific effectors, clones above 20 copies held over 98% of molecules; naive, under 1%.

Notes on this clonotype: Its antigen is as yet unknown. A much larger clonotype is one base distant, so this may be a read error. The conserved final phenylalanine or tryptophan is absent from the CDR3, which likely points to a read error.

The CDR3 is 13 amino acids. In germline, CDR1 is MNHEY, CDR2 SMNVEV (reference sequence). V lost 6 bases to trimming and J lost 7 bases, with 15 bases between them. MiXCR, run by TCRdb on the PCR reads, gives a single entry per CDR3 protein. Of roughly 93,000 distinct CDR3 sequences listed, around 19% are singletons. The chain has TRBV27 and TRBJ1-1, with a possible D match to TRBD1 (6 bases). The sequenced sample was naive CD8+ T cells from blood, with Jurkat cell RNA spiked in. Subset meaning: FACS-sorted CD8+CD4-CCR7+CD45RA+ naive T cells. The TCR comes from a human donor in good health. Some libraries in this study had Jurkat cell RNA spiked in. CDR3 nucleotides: TGTGCCAGCAGCATTGGGAGGGACATTGAAGCTTTCTCT. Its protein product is CASSIGRDIEAFS.